The clone carrying this T cell receptor (beta chain) was detected only a few times. Its antigen is still unknown. Germline CDR1 reads LNHDA; CDR2 reads SQIVND (reference sequence). V was clipped by 6 bases and J by 1 base, with 15 bases between them. This CDR3 has 15 amino acids. The data belong to a study of neoadjuvant anti-PD-1 for oral cavity cancer. Study findings and constraints: With three patients per group, TCR findings need larger cohorts.

Time point denoted: after neoadjuvant nivolumab, at surgical resection. Blood cells were analyzed directly, without culture or expansion. The method was immunoSEQ multiplex PCR; TCRdb's version includes in-frame clones alone and lacks a portion of them. The sample includes 72,000 or so clones, 85% to 90% seen only once; the top ten take roughly 2.9%. The input for sequencing was PBMCs, taken after nivolumab (anti-PD-1) treatment. The TCR was taken from a person between 40 and 80 years old with oral cavity squamous cell carcinoma. V gene TRBV19 combines with J gene TRBJ1-1; no definite D call. The CDR3 region has the DNA TGTGCCAGTAGGGGTAGGACGGCCCCGAACACTGAAGCTTTCTTT. Translating it yields CASRGRTAPNTEAFF.